These 30 T cell receptor beta chains were all obtained from the same sample, sequenced in a study of human T cells and chemical hapten exposure. As to time point: patch test 2, 6 weeks after DPC sensitization. Treatment here: therapeutic diphenylcyclopropenone sensitization with weekly scalp DPC. MiXCR, run by TCRdb on the RACE reads, gives a single entry per CDR3 protein. The sample includes approximately 350,000 distinct CDR3 sequences, under 6.5% of them seen just once. Here the sequenced sample was whole blood, taken in connection with sensitization to the hapten diphenylcyclopropenone (DPC). The receptors stem from a woman aged 18-35 years with alopecia areata. Some clones in this sample may be carry-over from other donors' samples.

This rearrangement joins TRBV6-2 or TRBV6-3 to TRBJ2-5; D is possibly TRBD2 (5 bases). Germline CDR1 reads MNHEY; CDR2 reads SVGEGT. The CDR3 has 13 amino acids. Trimming left V 5 bases short and J 7 bases short, with 14 bases between. The CDR3 sequence is CASSLKLSGTQYF. Written as DNA, the CDR3 is TGTGCCAGCAGTCTTAAGTTAAGCGGGACCCAGTACTTC.

V usage is TRBV2 and J usage is TRBJ2-7; 11 nucleotides match TRBD1. J lost 2 bases, V lost 4 bases, and 4 bases had no gene match. The CDR3 loop spans 15 amino acids. The V gene's germline CDR1 is SNHLY and CDR2 FYNNEI. CDR3 protein: CASSVGGQGAYEQYF. CDR3 nucleotide sequence: TGTGCCAGCAGTGTAGGGGGACAGGGGGCCTACGAGCAGTACTTC. Together with reference TRBV2 and TRBJ2-7, the CDR3 gives the full variable domain: EPEVTQTPSHQVTQMGQEVILRCVPISNHLYFYWYRQILGQKVEFLVSFYNNEISEKSEIFDDQFSVERPDGSNFTLKIRSTKLEDSAMYFCASSVGGQGAYEQYFGPGTRLTVT.

V is TRBV27 and J is TRBJ2-3; the D call may be TRBD1 or TRBD2 (5 bases each). Germline assignment: CDR1 MNHEY and CDR2 SMNVEV (reference sequence). V gave up 3 bases and J gave up 0 bases, with 13 bases separating them. The CDR3 is 16 residues long. DNA for the CDR3: TGTGCCAGCAGTTTGGTCGGGACCCAGAGCACAGATACGCAGTATTTT. Its protein is CASSLVGTQSTDTQYF.

The V and J genes are TRBV5-1 and TRBJ2-5; D may be TRBD1 (5 bases). Germline-derived CDR1 and CDR2 are SGHRS and YFSETQ. Trimming left V 4 bases short and J 5 bases short, with 9 bases between. This CDR3 is 12 amino acids long. In nucleotides, the CDR3 is TGCGCCAGCAGCCCCGCAGGGGAGACCCAGTACTTC. This sequence encodes CASSPAGETQYF.

Ten or more counts support this clonotype. The rearrangement uses TRBV20-1 and TRBJ2-5; D not resolved. The CDR3 is 15 amino acids. V was shortened by 0 bases and J by 1 base, with 12 bases between the two germline ends. Germline CDR1 and CDR2: DFQATT and SNEGSKA (reference sequence). This CDR3 is CSARDRGWGQETQYF. DNA for the CDR3: TGCAGTGCTAGAGATCGTGGGTGGGGCCAAGAGACCCAGTACTTC.

This clonotype came up many times. The chain recombines TRBV28 with TRBJ1-5, with D tentatively TRBD1 (5 bases). CDR1 is MDHEN, CDR2 SYDVKM, per germline. The CDR3 is 15 residues long. V dropped 6 bases and J dropped 0 bases, with 12 bases sitting between them. CDR3 nucleotide sequence: TGTGCCAGCAGCCTACAGGTTAATAGCAATCAGCCCCAGCATTTT. Amino acids: CASSLQVNSNQPQHF.

The chain joins TRBV6-5 to TRBJ2-3; D is possibly TRBD1 or TRBD2 (5 bases each). The CDR3 loop spans 15 amino acids. From germline, CDR1 is MNHEY and CDR2 SVGAGI. With 6 bases removed from V and 4 bases from J, the gap between germline ends came to 17 bases. The chain's CDR3 is CASSRGYKGPDTQYF. DNA of the CDR3: TGTGCCAGCAGCCGAGGCTACAAGGGACCAGATACGCAGTATTTT.

V and J are TRBV28 and TRBJ2-3, with D perhaps TRBD1 (6 bases). The CDR3 has 17 amino acids. Per the germline V gene, CDR1 is MDHEN and CDR2 is SYDVKM. V was pared by 3 bases and J by 0 bases, with 16 bases between. The CDR3 sequence is CASSFLGTTPSTDTQYF. The DNA of the CDR3 is TGTGCCAGCAGTTTCTTAGGGACAACCCCTAGCACAGATACGCAGTATTTT.

This clonotype was detected a few times. The V and J genes are TRBV12-3 or TRBV12-4 and TRBJ1-4, with 7 bases aligning to TRBD1. J lost 2 bases, V lost 3 bases, and 9 bases had no gene match. This CDR3 has 17 residues. The CDR3 here is CASSFARGGSTNEKLFF. The CDR3 region has the DNA TGTGCCAGCAGTTTTGCCAGGGGGGGTTCCACTAATGAAAAACTGTTTTTT.

This clonotype has just a few counts. The chain uses TRBV13 and TRBJ2-5; 9 positions agree with TRBD2. The CDR3 contains 15 residues. Trimming at V came to 4 bases and at J to 4 bases, leaving 7 bases not matched to a gene. Germline CDR1 is PRHDT and CDR2 is FYEKMQ (reference sequence). DNA of the CDR3: TGTGCCAGCAGCTCGAGCGGGGGGATAGGAGAGACCCAGTACTTC. It encodes CASSSSGGIGETQYF.

This CDR3 is CASSRTSGGAREQFF. DNA for the CDR3: TGTGCCAGCAGCAGGACTAGCGGGGGGGCCCGTGAGCAGTTCTTC. This rearrangement joins TRBV7-2 to TRBJ2-1, with 15 bases identical to TRBD2. V dropped 5 bases and J dropped 9; count of bases not matched to a gene: 5. CDR3 length equals 15 residues. Germline V gene sequence: CDR1 SGHTA, CDR2 FQGNSA.

J is TRBJ2-7 and V is TRBV6-5, with TRBD1 matching 7 bases. The CDR3 runs 17 residues. Trimming at V came to 0 bases and at J to 0 bases, leaving 8 bases not matched to a gene. Per the germline V gene, CDR1 is MNHEY and CDR2 is SVGAGI. Here the CDR3 DNA reads TGTGCCAGCAGTTACTCGTTATCCAGGGGGTCCTCCTACGAGCAGTACTTC. Translation gives CASSYSLSRGSSYEQYF.

This clonotype appeared a few times. This chain joins TRBV4-3 and TRBJ1-1, with TRBD1 matching over 7 bases. The CDR3 consists of 17 residues. Trimming at V came to 5 bases and at J to 2 bases, leaving 14 bases not matched to a gene. Germline assignment: CDR1 LGHNA and CDR2 YSLEER. CDR3 loop: CASSARTRGQGNTEAFF. CDR3 DNA sequence: TGCGCCAGCAGCGCAAGGACGAGGGGGCAGGGTAACACTGAAGCTTTCTTT.

This clonotype occurred many times. V and J are TRBV28 and TRBJ1-1, with D perhaps TRBD1 (5 bases). CDR1 and CDR2 from the germline V gene are MDHEN and SYDVKM. The V end lost 6 bases, the J end lost 5 bases, and 16 bases lay between the germline ends. The CDR3 spans 14 residues. This chain's CDR3 is CASSLGTRRTEAFF. Written as DNA, the CDR3 is TGTGCCAGCAGCCTGGGGACGAGGAGGACTGAAGCTTTCTTT. The full variable domain, with the rest looked up from reference TRBV28 and TRBJ1-1, is DVKVTQSSRYLVKRTGEKVFLECVQDMDHENMFWYRQDPGLGLRLIYFSYDVKMKEKGDIPEGYSVSREKKERFSLILESASTNQTSMYLCASSLGTRRTEAFFGQGTRLTVV.

This clonotype has at least ten counts. V usage is TRBV6-6 and J usage is TRBJ2-3, with 7 bases aligning to TRBD1. This CDR3 is 11 amino acids long. J gave up 12 bases and V 6 bases, and 6 bases lay outside the gene matches. The germline gives CDR1 MNHNY, CDR2 SVGAGI (reference sequence). The CDR3 is CASSGTEGQYF. CDR3 DNA: TGTGCCAGCAGCGGGACAGAGGGTCAGTATTTT.

This clonotype was detected only a few times. This rearrangement joins TRBV20-1 to TRBJ1-5; D might be TRBD1 (6 bases). Germline CDR1 reads DFQATT; CDR2 reads SNEGSKA (reference sequence). There are 16 residues in the CDR3. The germline V and J ends were trimmed by 0 bases and 2 bases, with 14 bases remaining between them. The CDR3 DNA follows: TGCAGTGCTAGAGATCTGGGGGCGTTGGGCAATCAGCCCCAGCATTTT. Translated, it gives CSARDLGALGNQPQHF.

This clonotype was found a few times. The V gene is TRBV4-3, the J gene TRBJ2-7; the D gene is possibly TRBD1 (6 bases). Germline V gene data show CDR1 as LGHNA and CDR2 as YSLEER. V was trimmed by 0 bases and J by 5 bases, leaving 14 bases between them. This CDR3 has 15 residues. The CDR3 loop reads CASSQDTWGRDEQYF. CDR3 sequence (DNA): TGCGCCAGCAGCCAAGATACTTGGGGGCGCGACGAGCAGTACTTC.

The chain carries TRBV7-2 and TRBJ2-3, with 10 nucleotides matching TRBD1. Per the germline V gene, CDR1 is SGHTA and CDR2 is FQGNSA. The CDR3 is 17 amino acids. V gave up 2 bases and J gave up 2 bases; unmatched junction bases: 7. The CDR3 nucleotides read TGTGCCAGCAGCTTATGGGGGACAGGGGACCTCACAGATACGCAGTATTTT. It translates to CASSLWGTGDLTDTQYF.

This clonotype was recorded a few times. This chain links TRBV20-1 with TRBJ2-7, with 11 bases aligning to TRBD2. CDR1 and CDR2 (germline): DFQATT, SNEGSKA (reference sequence). The length of the CDR3 is 16 residues. Trimming at V came to 1 base and at J to 0 bases, leaving 5 bases not matched to a gene. The CDR3 DNA is TGCAGTGCTAGAGCAAATAGCGGGGGGGACTCCTACGAGCAGTACTTC. As protein: CSARANSGGDSYEQYF.

The sample holds many counts of this clonotype. The V call is TRBV9, the J call TRBJ1-1, with a weak D call TRBD1 (5 bases). V was clipped by 4 bases and J by 4 bases, with 11 bases between them. The CDR3 has 13 residues. Per the germline V gene, CDR1 is SGDLS and CDR2 is YYNGEE. The CDR3 sequence: CASSPLGATEAFF. CDR3 DNA sequence: TGTGCCAGCAGCCCCCTCGGGGCCACTGAAGCTTTCTTT.

This clonotype came up many times. The V call is TRBV7-8, the J call TRBJ1-2, with D uncertain. Trimming removed 1 base from V and 2 bases from J, with 11 bases in between. The germline gives CDR1 SGHVS, CDR2 FQNEAQ. The CDR3 runs to 15 residues. In DNA form, the CDR3 reads TGTGCCAGCAGCTTAGTCTCCGGGCCGAACTATGGCTACACCTTC. It encodes CASSLVSGPNYGYTF.

The chain uses TRBV6-2 or TRBV6-3 and TRBJ2-3, with 7 positions matching TRBD2. Per the germline V gene, CDR1 is MNHEY and CDR2 is SVGEGT. With V trimmed by 5 bases and J by 1 base, 12 bases remained unmatched. The CDR3 is made up of 17 amino acids. In DNA form, the CDR3 reads TGTGCCAGCAGTCGTGCAAGGGACTATGTGGGCACAGATACGCAGTATTTT. Residues: CASSRARDYVGTDTQYF.

This clonotype was found a few times. The chain joins TRBV29-1 to TRBJ2-7; no reliable D call. The CDR3 extends over 12 amino acids. Germline-derived CDR1 and CDR2 are SQVTM and ANQGSEA. V was cut by 3 bases and J by 2 bases, with 8 bases left in between. Here the CDR3 DNA reads TGCAGCGTTGAGGTCGGCCCCTACGAGCAGTACTTC. Translation gives CSVEVGPYEQYF.

This chain joins TRBV20-1 and TRBJ2-7, with 7 bases lining up with TRBD2. The CDR3 has 13 amino acids. V lost 1 base to trimming and J lost 3 bases; unmatched junction nucleotides: 3. Germline assignment: CDR1 DFQATT and CDR2 SNEGSKA (reference sequence). The CDR3 here is CSARVERGYEQYF. The CDR3 coding sequence is TGCAGTGCTAGAGTGGAGCGGGGCTACGAGCAGTACTTC.

There are many counts of this clonotype. The chain couples TRBV20-1 to TRBJ2-1; 11 bases line up with TRBD2. This CDR3 is built from 17 residues. Losses at the gene ends were 4 bases for V and 4 bases for J; bases not matched to a gene: 12. Germline lookup yields CDR1 DFQATT and CDR2 SNEGSKA (reference sequence). This chain's CDR3 is CSAKSLAGAGKYNEQFF. As DNA, the CDR3 is TGCAGTGCTAAATCACTAGCGGGGGCCGGGAAATACAATGAGCAGTTCTTC.

This chain links TRBV5-1 with TRBJ1-1; no clear D gene. The V gene's germline CDR1 is SGHRS and CDR2 YFSETQ. The length of the CDR3 is 15 residues. Trimming took 4 bases from V and 1 from J, leaving 14 bases between them. In nucleotides, the CDR3 is TGCGCCAGCAGCCCCATCCCCTCAGCGAACACTGAAGCTTTCTTT. This codes for CASSPIPSANTEAFF. Looking up the rest from reference TRBV5-1 and TRBJ1-1 gives the full variable domain: KAGVTQTPRYLIKTRGQQVTLSCSPISGHRSVSWYQQTPGQGLQFLFEYFSETQRNKGNFPGRFSGRQFSNSRSEMNVSTLELGDSALYLCASSPIPSANTEAFFGQGTRLTVV.

This clonotype was detected ten times or more. One junction end does not reproduce the germline sequence, and a read error may be involved. The chain joins TRBV12-3 or TRBV12-4 to TRBJ2-3; the match to TRBD2 covers 10 bases. CDR3 length: 15 amino acids. CDR3 in amino acids: CASSLGLAGADTQYF. In DNA, the CDR3 is TGTGCCAGCAGCTTAGGTCTAGCGGGGGCAGATACGCAGTATTTT.

The rearrangement joins TRBV28 to TRBJ1-5, with D perhaps matching TRBD1 (6 bases). The CDR3 is made up of 15 amino acids. Trimming removed 0 bases at V and 1 base at J, with 7 bases between. Per germline, CDR1 MDHEN and CDR2 SYDVKM. In DNA, the CDR3 is TGTGCCAGCAGTTTATGGAGGGGGAGCAATCAGCCCCAGCATTTT. Its translation: CASSLWRGSNQPQHF. The entire variable domain, with the rest obtained from reference TRBV28 and TRBJ1-5, is as follows: DVKVTQSSRYLVKRTGEKVFLECVQDMDHENMFWYRQDPGLGLRLIYFSYDVKMKEKGDIPEGYSVSREKKERFSLILESASTNQTSMYLCASSLWRGSNQPQHFGDGTRLSIL.

This clonotype was counted at least ten times. V is TRBV9 and J is TRBJ2-3; D ambiguous. The V gene lost 1 base and the J gene lost 4 bases, with 7 bases spanning the gap. The CDR3 runs 13 residues. In germline, CDR1 is SGDLS, CDR2 YYNGEE. CDR3 protein: CASSVRPSDTQYF. CDR3 DNA: TGTGCCAGCAGCGTACGGCCCTCAGATACGCAGTATTTT.

This clonotype was observed many times. This sequence joins TRBV7-8 and TRBJ1-4; D remains unclear. V dropped 5 bases and J dropped 7 bases, with 11 bases sitting between them. Per the germline V gene, CDR1 is SGHVS and CDR2 is FQNEAQ. CDR3 length equals 13 residues. The CDR3 is CASSPVRGEKLFF. The CDR3 DNA reads as TGTGCCAGCAGCCCGGTTCGGGGTGAAAAACTGTTTTTT.